The T cell receptor beta chain under discussion was sequenced for a study of immune characterization of retroperitoneal liposarcoma. TCRdb reanalysed the PCR reads using MiXCR and keeps one entry per CDR3 protein. The data hold some 11,000 distinct CDR3 sequences, with over 25% observed a single time. Germline V gene sequence: CDR1 SGHVS, CDR2 FNYEAQ. V gave up 0 bases and J gave up 1 base; unmatched junction bases: 6. The CDR3 is made up of 17 amino acids. The receptor was isolated from a male donor with retroperitoneal liposarcoma. The rearrangement links TRBV7-6 to TRBJ2-3; 8 bases are shared with TRBD2. Sequenced input: tumor tissue. DNA of the CDR3: TGTGCCAGCAGCTTAGCGTTAACTAGCGGCCGCACAGATACGCAGTATTTT. Translating it yields CASSLALTSGRTDTQYF.